This T cell receptor beta chain was captured in a study of cytomegalovirus exposure and HLA in healthy donors. There are 17 residues in the CDR3. With 2 bases clipped from V and 1 base from J, the junction kept 5 bases outside the gene matches. Germline V CDR1 and CDR2: SGHTA, FQGNSA. PCR involved 60 Vbeta and 13 Jbeta primers. The assay was immunoSEQ multiplex PCR, and TCRdb's table has in-frame clones only and misses some. The table shows approximately 190,000 clones, with about 84% occurring only once. The receptor's source is a man aged 50-60 years in good health and CMV-seronegative. The chain couples TRBV7-2 to TRBJ2-2; 9 nucleotides line up with TRBD1. The sequenced material came from PBMCs. The DNA for the CDR3 is TGTGCCAGCAGCTTATCCGGGACAGGGAAGAACACCGGGGAGCTGTTTTTT. Protein product: CASSLSGTGKNTGELFF.